This entry lists 11 T cell receptor beta chains sequenced from one sample in a study of cytomegalovirus exposure and HLA in healthy donors. PCR employed 60 Vbeta and 13 Jbeta primers. The table came from immunoSEQ multiplex PCR; TCRdb's copy has only in-frame clones and leaves some out. Of about 82,000 clones listed, 70% to 85% are singletons. Sequencing input: PBMCs. These receptors all stem from a man aged 40-55 years in good health and CMV-seropositive.

In nucleotides, the CDR3 is TGTGCCAGCAGCCGGGACAGTCAGTACGGCTACACCTTC. Protein: CASSRDSQYGYTF. The genes are TRBV2 and TRBJ1-2; 7 positions agree with TRBD1. J gave up 8 bases and V 6 bases, and 9 bases lay outside the gene matches. The CDR3 is 13 amino acids. Germline CDR1 and CDR2: SNHLY and FYNNEI.

The gene calls are TRBV25-1 and TRBJ2-1, with 10 bases fitting TRBD2. There are 16 residues in the CDR3. With 4 bases clipped from V and 0 bases from J, the junction kept 3 bases outside the gene matches. Per the germline V gene, CDR1 is MGHDK and CDR2 is SYGVNS. CDR3 sequence reads: CASSVGLAFSYNEQFF. CDR3 bases: TGTGCCAGCAGTGTGGGACTAGCGTTCTCCTACAATGAGCAGTTCTTC.

The genes are TRBV5-6 and TRBJ2-1; TRBD1 matches 7 bases. The germline CDR1 and CDR2 sequences are SGHDT and YYEEEE. Unmatched junction bases numbered 10, after V lost 4 bases and J lost 15 bases. The CDR3 is 12 residues long. CDR3 DNA: TGTGCCAGCAGCCCCCTAGGACAGGTTGCGTTCTTC. Amino acid sequence: CASSPLGQVAFF.

This clone was seen only a few times. The chain is built from TRBV5-1 and TRBJ2-2; 10 nucleotides agree with TRBD2. V shed 7 bases, J shed 7 bases, and the junction held 13 bases outside the gene matches. This CDR3 spans 16 amino acids. Germline V gives CDR1 SGHRS, CDR2 YFSETQ. CDR3 region: CASRLSGGALSGELFF. For the CDR3, the DNA is TGCGCCAGCCGCCTGAGCGGGGGGGCCTTGAGCGGGGAGCTGTTTTTT.

This clone has just a few counts. The chain recombines TRBV7-9 with TRBJ1-1; the match to TRBD1 covers 7 bases. V shed 5 bases, J shed 1 base, and the junction held 4 bases outside the gene matches. Germline V CDR1 and CDR2: SEHNR, FQNEAQ (reference sequence). This CDR3 has 14 amino acids. CDR3 sequence: CASSNRDRNTEAFF. CDR3 sequence (DNA): TGTGCCAGCAGCAACCGGGACAGGAACACTGAAGCTTTCTTT.

This chain links TRBV4-1 with TRBJ2-5, with D perhaps matching TRBD1 (6 bases). Germline V gene data show CDR1 as MGHRA and CDR2 as YSYEKL. Trimming stripped 2 bases from V and 3 bases from J, with 7 bases between. The CDR3 loop spans 13 amino acids. Here the CDR3 DNA reads TGCGCCAGCAGCCAATACAGGGAAGAGACCCAGTACTTC. Translated: CASSQYREETQYF.

The chain is built from TRBV7-2 and TRBJ1-5, with 7 bases lining up with TRBD1. Germline loops: CDR1 SGHTA, CDR2 FQGNSA. The CDR3 extends over 14 amino acids. V shed 1 base and J 4 bases; nucleotides not matched to a gene: 1. The CDR3 loop is CASSLEQGNQPQHF. The CDR3 bases are TGTGCCAGCAGCTTAGAACAGGGGAATCAGCCCCAGCATTTT.

The chain has TRBV5-1 and TRBJ1-5, with 7 bases fitting TRBD1. Germline V gives CDR1 SGHRS, CDR2 YFSETQ. This CDR3 has 14 amino acids. The junction had 3 bases not matched to a gene; V was cut back by 4 bases and J by 2 bases. As DNA, the CDR3 is TGCGCCAGCAGCCTGGGGACAGGCAATCAGCCCCAGCATTTT. Translated, it gives CASSLGTGNQPQHF.

The gene calls are TRBV19 and TRBJ1-1, with no clear D. Per germline, CDR1 LNHDA and CDR2 SQIVND (reference sequence). This CDR3 region has 14 residues. Trimming took 5 bases from V and 3 from J, leaving 13 bases between them. The CDR3 region is CASSPWSQYTEAFF. CDR3 nucleotide sequence: TGTGCCAGTAGTCCTTGGTCACAATACACTGAAGCTTTCTTT.

The chain links TRBV6-5 to TRBJ1-5, with TRBD1 as a possible D gene (5 bases). The CDR3 is made up of 15 amino acids. Germline V gene lookup returns CDR1 MNHEY and CDR2 SVGAGI. The V end was cut by 6 bases, the J end by 0 bases, with 12 bases between. CDR3: CASSPGAYSNQPQHF. Written as DNA, the CDR3 is TGTGCCAGCAGCCCTGGGGCGTATAGCAATCAGCCCCAGCATTTT.

The chain recombines TRBV9 with TRBJ2-3; the match to TRBD2 covers 7 bases. Germline V lookup: CDR1 SGDLS, CDR2 YYNGEE. The CDR3 runs 13 residues. Trimming removed 7 bases from V and 1 base from J; junction bases left unmatched: 3. Here the CDR3 DNA reads TGTGCCAGCGGGGAGGGCCGCACAGATACGCAGTATTTT. Its protein product is CASGEGRTDTQYF.